This TCR beta chain is drawn from a study of cytomegalovirus exposure and HLA in healthy donors. The table came from immunoSEQ multiplex PCR; TCRdb's copy has only in-frame clones and leaves some out. The sample has fewer than 250,000 clones, roughly 88% seen once. The donors were in the 120-subject validation cohort, distinct from the roughly 700-subject first cohort. Study outcomes and limitations: Most TCR sequences were rare, but some public TCRs occurred in many donors. Researchers counted 150 to 200 TCR beta chains as cytomegalovirus-associated.

This clone was found once. Its antigen is not known. Sequenced sample: PBMCs. The TCR originated in a woman between 25 and 40 years old in good health and CMV-seropositive.

CDR3 loop: CASSPGEIKPQHF. The CDR3 nucleotides read TGTGCCAGCAGCCCCGGGGAGATCAAGCCCCAGCATTTT. The V gene is TRBV7-2, the J gene TRBJ1-5, with unresolved D. Trimming removed 5 bases from V and 8 bases from J, with 13 bases in between. The CDR3 is 13 amino acids. Germline CDR1 reads SGHTA; CDR2 reads FQGNSA.